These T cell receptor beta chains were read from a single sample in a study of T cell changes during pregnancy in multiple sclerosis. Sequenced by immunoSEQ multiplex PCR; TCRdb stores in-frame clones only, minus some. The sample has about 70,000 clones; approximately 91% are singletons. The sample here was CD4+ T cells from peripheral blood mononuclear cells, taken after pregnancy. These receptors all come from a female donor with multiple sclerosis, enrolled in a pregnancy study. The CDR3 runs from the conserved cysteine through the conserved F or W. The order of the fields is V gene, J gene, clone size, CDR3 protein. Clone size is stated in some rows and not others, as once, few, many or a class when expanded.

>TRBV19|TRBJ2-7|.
CASSNQGGDSYEQYF
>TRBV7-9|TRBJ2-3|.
CASSPGSGSTDTQYF
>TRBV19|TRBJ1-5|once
CASRGGSNQPQHF
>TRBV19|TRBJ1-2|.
CASTRTGTDDYGYTF
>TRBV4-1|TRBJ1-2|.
CASSQVPPGQGNGYTF
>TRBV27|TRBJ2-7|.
CASGTVNSYEQYF
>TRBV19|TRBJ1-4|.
CASSIRRDEKLFF
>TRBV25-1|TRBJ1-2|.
CASSAPLGGYTF
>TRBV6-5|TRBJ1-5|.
CAISPDRRNQPQHF
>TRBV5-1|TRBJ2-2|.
CASSLDSPNTGELFF
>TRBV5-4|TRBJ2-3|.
CASSSGTGLDTQYF
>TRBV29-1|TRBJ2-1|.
CSVASGGLAGGPNEQFF
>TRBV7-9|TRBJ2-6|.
CASSRQGFFRSGANVLTF
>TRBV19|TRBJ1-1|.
CASSALEGSGNTEAFF
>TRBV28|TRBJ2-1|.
CASKQGISYNEQFF
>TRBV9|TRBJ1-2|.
CASLDTTNYGYTF
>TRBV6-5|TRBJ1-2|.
CATWGDYGYTF
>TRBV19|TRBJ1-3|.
CASTPGGVGGNTIYF
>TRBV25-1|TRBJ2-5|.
CASGGTSGFKWGQETQYF
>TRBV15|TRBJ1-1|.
CATRRSGLEGEAFF
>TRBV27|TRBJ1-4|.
CASSLAGVFREKLFF
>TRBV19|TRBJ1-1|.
CASGRGGTEAFF
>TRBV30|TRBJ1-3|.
CAWRGTGAGNTIYF
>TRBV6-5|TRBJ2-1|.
CASSYGGRPANEQFF
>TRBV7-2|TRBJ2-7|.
CASSSGTGGPYF
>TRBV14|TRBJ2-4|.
CASSQDQGAKNIQYF
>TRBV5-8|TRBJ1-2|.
CASSLEGQRTNYGYTF
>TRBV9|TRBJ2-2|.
CASSVYRVGTGELFF
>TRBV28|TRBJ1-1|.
CASSTGLNTEAFF
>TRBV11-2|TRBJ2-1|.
CASSLRQQVGNEQFF
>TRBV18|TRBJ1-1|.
CASSHSPEAEAFF
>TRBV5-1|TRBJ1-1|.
CASSLQGNTEAFF
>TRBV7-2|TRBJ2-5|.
CASSLGASSWETQYF
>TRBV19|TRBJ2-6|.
CASATGLGANVLTF
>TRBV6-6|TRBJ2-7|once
CASSGRTGTGRDEQYF
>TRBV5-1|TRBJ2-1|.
CASSLVSLAGGAYNEQFF
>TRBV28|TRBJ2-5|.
CASSPDRTGLETQYF
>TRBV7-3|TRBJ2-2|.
CASSLGINTGELFF
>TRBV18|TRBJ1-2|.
CASSRGPGEGGYTF
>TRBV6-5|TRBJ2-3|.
CASSYGGRGTDTQYF
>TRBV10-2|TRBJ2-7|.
CASSLTGARYEQYF
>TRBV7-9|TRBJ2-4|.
CASSFTGTTAPQGNIQYF
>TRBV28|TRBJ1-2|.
CASSLSFWGGRGDGYTF
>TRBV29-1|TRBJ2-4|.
CSVTDPKNIQYF
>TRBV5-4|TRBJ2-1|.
CASSLGIAGGPGEQFF
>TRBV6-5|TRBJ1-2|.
CASTRTAASGYTF
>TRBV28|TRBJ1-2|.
CASSLTGGLGGYTF